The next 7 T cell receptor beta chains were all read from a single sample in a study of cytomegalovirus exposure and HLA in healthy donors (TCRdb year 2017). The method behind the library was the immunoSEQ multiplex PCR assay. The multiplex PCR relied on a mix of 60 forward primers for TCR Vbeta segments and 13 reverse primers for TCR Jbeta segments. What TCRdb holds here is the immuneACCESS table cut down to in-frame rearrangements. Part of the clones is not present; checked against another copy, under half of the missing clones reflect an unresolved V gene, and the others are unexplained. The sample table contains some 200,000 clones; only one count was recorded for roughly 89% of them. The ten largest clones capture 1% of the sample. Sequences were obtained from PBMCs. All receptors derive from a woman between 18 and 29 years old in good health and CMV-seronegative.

The CDR3 region is CASSLEDNERYEQYF. DNA of the CDR3: TGTGCCAGCAGCTTAGAGGACAACGAAAGGTACGAGCAGTACTTC. The rearrangement links TRBV7-9 to TRBJ2-7; weak D call: TRBD1 (5 bases). The germline gives CDR1 SEHNR, CDR2 FQNEAQ (reference sequence). V gave up 1 base and J gave up 4 bases, with 14 bases separating them. The CDR3 covers 15 residues.

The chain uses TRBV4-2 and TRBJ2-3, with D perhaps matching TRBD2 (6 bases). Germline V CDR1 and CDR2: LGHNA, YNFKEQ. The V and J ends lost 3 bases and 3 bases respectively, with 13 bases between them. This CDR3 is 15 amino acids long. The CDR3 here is CASSQNSGETDTQYF. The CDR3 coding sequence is TGTGCCAGCAGCCAGAATTCGGGGGAGACAGATACGCAGTATTTT.

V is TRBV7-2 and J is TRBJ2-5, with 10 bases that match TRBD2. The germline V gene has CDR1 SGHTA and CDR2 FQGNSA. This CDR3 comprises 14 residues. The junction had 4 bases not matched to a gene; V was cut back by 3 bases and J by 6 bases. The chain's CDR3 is CASSLASGSQTQYF. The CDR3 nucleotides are TGTGCCAGCAGCTTGGCTAGCGGGAGTCAGACCCAGTACTTC. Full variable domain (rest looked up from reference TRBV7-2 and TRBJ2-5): GAGVSQSPSNKVTEKGKDVELRCDPISGHTALYWYRQSLGQGLEFLIYFQGNSAPDKSGLPSDRFSAERTGGSVSTLTIQRTQQEDSAVYLCASSLASGSQTQYFGPGTRLLVL.

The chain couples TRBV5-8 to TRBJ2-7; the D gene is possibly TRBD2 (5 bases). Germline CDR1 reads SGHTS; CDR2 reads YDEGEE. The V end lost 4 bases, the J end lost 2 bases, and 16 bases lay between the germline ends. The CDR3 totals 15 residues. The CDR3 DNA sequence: TGTGCCAGCAGCGGAACCGGGATTAGAGCCTACGAGCAGTACTTC. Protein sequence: CASSGTGIRAYEQYF.

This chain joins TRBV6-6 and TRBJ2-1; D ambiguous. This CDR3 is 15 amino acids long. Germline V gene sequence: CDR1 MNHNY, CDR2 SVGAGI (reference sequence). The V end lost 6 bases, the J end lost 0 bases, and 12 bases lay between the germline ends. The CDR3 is CASSLPSSSYNEQFF. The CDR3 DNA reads TGTGCCAGCAGCCTTCCTTCGAGCTCCTACAATGAGCAGTTCTTC.

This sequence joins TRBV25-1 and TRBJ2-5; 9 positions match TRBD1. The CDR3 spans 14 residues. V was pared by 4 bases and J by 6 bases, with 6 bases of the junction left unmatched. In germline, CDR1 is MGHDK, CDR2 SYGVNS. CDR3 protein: CASSVTGGVKTQYF. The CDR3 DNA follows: TGTGCCAGCAGTGTGACAGGGGGAGTAAAGACCCAGTACTTC.

CDR3 protein: CASSQTEYEQYF. The CDR3 coding sequence is TGTGCCAGCAGCCAAACAGAGTACGAGCAGTACTTC. The chain has TRBV9 and TRBJ2-7; no clear D gene. There are 12 residues in the CDR3. V lost 4 bases to trimming and J lost 4 bases, with 9 bases between them. Germline-derived CDR1 and CDR2 are SGDLS and YYNGEE.